Following are 11 T cell receptor beta chains from one sample sequenced in a study of CD8 T cells in ankylosing spondylitis. Via MiXCR, TCRdb re-called the 5' RACE reads, giving one row per CDR3 protein. The repertoire holds roughly 150,000 distinct CDR3 sequences, with 9.5% to 10% as singletons. Material for sequencing was blood, either unsorted or a sorted T cell fraction (not recorded which). The source of these receptors is a female donor with ankylosing spondylitis or in good health (not recorded which).

This clonotype was seen a handful of times. The genes are TRBV4-3 and TRBJ2-7; 7 bases align to TRBD2. V was clipped by 1 base and J by 0 bases; unmatched bases: 6. The CDR3 sequence is 16 residues long. Germline values: CDR1 LGHNA, CDR2 YSLEER. The CDR3 nucleotides read TGCGCCAGCAGCCAAGCGAGCGGGGAGAGCTCCTACGAGCAGTACTTC. This translates into CASSQASGESSYEQYF.

The chain recombines TRBV4-2 with TRBJ2-3, with no clear D. CDR1 and CDR2 (germline): LGHNA, YNFKEQ. The CDR3 consists of 16 residues. The V end lost 3 bases, the J end lost 1 base, and 14 bases lay between the germline ends. This CDR3 is CASSQGWSDRTDTQYF. The CDR3, as DNA: TGTGCCAGCAGCCAGGGTTGGAGCGACCGCACAGATACGCAGTATTTT.

CDR3 coding DNA: TGTGCCAGCAATGGGAGGGGAACTAACGGCTACACCTTC. Amino acid sequence: CASNGRGTNGYTF. This sequence joins TRBV12-3 or TRBV12-4 and TRBJ1-2; possibly TRBD1 for D (5 bases). Deletions cut 7 bases from V and 8 bases from J, with 17 bases between. The CDR3 is made up of 13 amino acids.

The chain links TRBV12-2 to TRBJ1-4. TRBV12-2 is given as a pseudogene. This CDR3 spans 12 amino acids. DNA for the CDR3: TGTGCAAGTCGTCACAAGTATGAAAAACTGTTTTTT. Its protein is CASRHKYEKLFF.

This clonotype came up a few times. V and J are TRBV7-6 and TRBJ2-1, with a possible D match to TRBD2 (5 bases). Germline CDR1 and CDR2: SGHVS and FNYEAQ. Trimming removed 5 bases from V and 1 base from J, with 15 bases in between. CDR3 length: 16 residues. The CDR3 coding sequence is TGTGCCAGCAGCACTAGACCATCCGGGTCCTACAATGAGCAGTTCTTC. Translated: CASSTRPSGSYNEQFF.

This clonotype was picked up a small number of times. CDR3: CASRRPSGMDEQYF. In DNA form, the CDR3 reads TGTGCCAGCAGACGACCGAGTGGGATGGACGAGCAGTACTTC. The chain employs TRBV7-9 and TRBJ2-7; no definite D call. The CDR3 covers 14 residues. Germline V gene sequence: CDR1 SEHNR, CDR2 FQNEAQ (reference sequence). V lost 6 bases, J lost 5 bases, and 17 bases lay in between.

V usage is TRBV12-3 or TRBV12-4 and J usage is TRBJ2-3; D is possibly TRBD2 (5 bases). V was trimmed by 5 bases and J by 1 base, leaving 10 bases between them. CDR3 length: 14 residues. The CDR3 DNA is TGTGCCAGCAGTAAGGGTAGCGGCACAGATACGCAGTATTTT. Translated: CASSKGSGTDTQYF.

As DNA, the CDR3 is TGTGCCTCCCAGGCCCTGGGCGGCGAGCAGTACTTC. Its translation: CASQALGGEQYF. The chain has TRBV19 and TRBJ2-7; no definite D call. Germline V gives CDR1 LNHDA, CDR2 SQIVND (reference sequence). This CDR3 is 12 amino acids long. V lost 11 bases, J lost 6 bases, and 17 bases lay in between.

This clonotype was detected a few times. V is TRBV4-3 and J is TRBJ2-1; a weak D match, TRBD1 (5 bases). This CDR3 region has 16 residues. Germline V lookup: CDR1 LGHNA, CDR2 YSLEER. V lost 1 base and J 8 bases, leaving 18 bases between the germline ends. The CDR3 spells CASSQGLGRVLDEQFF. CDR3 nucleotides: TGCGCCAGCAGCCAAGGGCTGGGCAGGGTATTGGATGAGCAGTTCTTC.

The chain is built from TRBV11-2 and TRBJ2-5, with D perhaps matching TRBD2 (5 bases). V shed 5 bases and J shed 2 bases, with 12 bases lying between them. The CDR3 is 14 residues long. The germline gives CDR1 SGHAT, CDR2 FQNNGV. The CDR3 protein is CASSPVSGQETQYF. For the CDR3, the DNA is TGTGCCAGCAGCCCCGTGAGCGGACAAGAGACCCAGTACTTC.

This clonotype was observed a handful of times. V is TRBV9 and J is TRBJ2-1; TRBD2 matches 12 bases. Germline V gene lookup returns CDR1 SGDLS and CDR2 YYNGEE. The CDR3 loop spans 16 amino acids. The ends lost 4 bases at V and 4 bases at J; junction bases unmatched: 6. As DNA, the CDR3 is TGTGCCAGCAGCCAAGAGGGACTAGCGGGTTACAATGAGCAGTTCTTC. Translated: CASSQEGLAGYNEQFF.